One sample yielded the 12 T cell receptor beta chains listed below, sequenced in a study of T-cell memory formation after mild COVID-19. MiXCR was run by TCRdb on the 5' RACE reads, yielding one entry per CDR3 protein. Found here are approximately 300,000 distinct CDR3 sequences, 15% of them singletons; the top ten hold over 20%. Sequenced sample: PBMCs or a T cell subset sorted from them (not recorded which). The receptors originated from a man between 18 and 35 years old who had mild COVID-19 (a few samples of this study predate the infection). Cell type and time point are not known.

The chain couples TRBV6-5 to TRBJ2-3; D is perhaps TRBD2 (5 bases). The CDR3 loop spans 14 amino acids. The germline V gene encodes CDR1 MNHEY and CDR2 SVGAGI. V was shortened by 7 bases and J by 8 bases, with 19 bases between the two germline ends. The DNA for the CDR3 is TGTGCCAGCACCGAGGGTCTCGGATGGGGTACGCAGTATTTT. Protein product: CASTEGLGWGTQYF.

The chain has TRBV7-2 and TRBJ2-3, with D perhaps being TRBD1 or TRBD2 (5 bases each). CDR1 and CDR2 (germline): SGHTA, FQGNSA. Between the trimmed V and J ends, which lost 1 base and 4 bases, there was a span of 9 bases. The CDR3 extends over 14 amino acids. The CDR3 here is CASSLDLGADTQYF. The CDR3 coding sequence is TGTGCCAGCAGCTTAGATCTGGGGGCAGATACGCAGTATTTT.

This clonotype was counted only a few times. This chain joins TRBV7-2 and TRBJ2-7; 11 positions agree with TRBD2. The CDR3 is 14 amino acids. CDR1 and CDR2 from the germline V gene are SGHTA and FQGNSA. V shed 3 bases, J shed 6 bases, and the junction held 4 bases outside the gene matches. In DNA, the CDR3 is TGTGCCAGCAGCTTTAGCGGGGGGGCCGGCGAGCAGTACTTC. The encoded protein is CASSFSGGAGEQYF.

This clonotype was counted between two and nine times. The CDR3 here is CASSLAYGLNTEAFF. CDR3 bases: TGTGCCAGCAGCTTAGCGTATGGTTTGAACACTGAAGCTTTCTTT. The V call is TRBV7-2, the J call TRBJ1-1; D uncertain. This CDR3 is 15 amino acids long. Germline CDR1 is SGHTA and CDR2 is FQGNSA. The V end was cut by 0 bases, the J end by 0 bases, with 8 bases between.

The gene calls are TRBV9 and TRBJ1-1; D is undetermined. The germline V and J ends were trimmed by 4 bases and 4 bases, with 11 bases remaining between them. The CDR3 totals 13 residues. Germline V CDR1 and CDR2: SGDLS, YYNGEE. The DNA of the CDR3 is TGTGCCAGCAGCCCCGGGAGTTTCACTGAAGCTTTCTTT. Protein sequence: CASSPGSFTEAFF.

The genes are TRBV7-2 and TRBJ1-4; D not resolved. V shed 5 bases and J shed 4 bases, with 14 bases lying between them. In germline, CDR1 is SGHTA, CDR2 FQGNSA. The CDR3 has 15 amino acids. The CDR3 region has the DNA TGTGCCAGCAGCATAGGGCCTCAAAGTAATGAAAAACTGTTTTTT. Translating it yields CASSIGPQSNEKLFF.

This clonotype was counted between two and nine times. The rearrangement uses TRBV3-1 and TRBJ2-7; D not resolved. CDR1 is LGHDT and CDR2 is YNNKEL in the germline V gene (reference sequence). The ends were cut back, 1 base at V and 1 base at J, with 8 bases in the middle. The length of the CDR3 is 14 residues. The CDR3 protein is CASSQVRHSYEQYF. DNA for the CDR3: TGTGCCAGCAGCCAAGTTCGACATTCCTACGAGCAGTACTTC.

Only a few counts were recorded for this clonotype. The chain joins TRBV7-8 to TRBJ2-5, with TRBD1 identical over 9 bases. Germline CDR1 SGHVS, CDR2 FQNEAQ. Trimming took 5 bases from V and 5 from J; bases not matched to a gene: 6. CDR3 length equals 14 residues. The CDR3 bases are TGTGCCAGCAGCCAGGACAGGGGAGGCGAGACCCAGTACTTC. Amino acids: CASSQDRGGETQYF. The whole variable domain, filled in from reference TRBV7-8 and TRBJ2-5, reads GAGVSQSPRYKVAKRGQDVALRCDPISGHVSLFWYQQALGQGPEFLTYFQNEAQLDKSGLPSDRFFAERPEGSVSTLKIQRTQQEDSAVYLCASSQDRGGETQYFGPGTRLLVL.

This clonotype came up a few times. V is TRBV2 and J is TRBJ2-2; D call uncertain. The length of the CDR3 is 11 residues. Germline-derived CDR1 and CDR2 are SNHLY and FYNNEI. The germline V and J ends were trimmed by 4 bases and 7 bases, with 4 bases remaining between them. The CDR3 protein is CASSGDGELFF. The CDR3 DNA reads TGTGCCAGCAGTGGAGACGGGGAGCTGTTTTTT.

CDR3 sequence (DNA): TGTGCCAGCAGCCAAGACAGGGGGTGGACCCAGTACTTC. The encoded protein is CASSQDRGWTQYF. The V gene is TRBV4-2, the J gene TRBJ2-5, with TRBD1 matching over 7 bases. Germline lookup yields CDR1 LGHNA and CDR2 YNFKEQ. V lost 0 bases, J lost 7 bases, and 2 bases stayed unmatched. The CDR3 covers 13 residues.

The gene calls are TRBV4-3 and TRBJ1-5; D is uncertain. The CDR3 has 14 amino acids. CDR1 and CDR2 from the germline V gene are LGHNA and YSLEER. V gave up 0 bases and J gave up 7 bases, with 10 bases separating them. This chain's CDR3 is CASSQDLTPQPQHF. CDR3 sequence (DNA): TGCGCCAGCAGCCAAGATCTGACCCCCCAGCCCCAGCATTTT.

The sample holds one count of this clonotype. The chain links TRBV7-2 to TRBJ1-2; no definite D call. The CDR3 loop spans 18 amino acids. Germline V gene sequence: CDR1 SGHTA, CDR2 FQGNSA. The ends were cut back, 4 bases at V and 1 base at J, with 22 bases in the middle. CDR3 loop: CASSSRPRLGSFNYGYTF. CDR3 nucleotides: TGTGCCAGCAGCTCCCGGCCCCGTTTGGGGTCATTTAACTATGGCTACACCTTC.